This T cell receptor (beta chain) was profiled in a study of cytomegalovirus exposure and HLA in healthy donors. Study overall: From donors who were HLA-typed, an early data release held 65 million to 85 million unique TCRs. General study results and limits: Later findings reportedly placed an Asian-associated ancestry cluster below the approximately 700-donor mean for N-insertions. The listing of 150 or so TCR beta chains classed them as cytomegalovirus-associated.

Turning to this clone: Antigen: not known.

Amplification used 60 Vbeta primers and 13 Jbeta primers. Sequencing used immunoSEQ multiplex PCR; TCRdb keeps in-frame clones, though not all of them. The table includes approximately 100,000 clones, 65% to 80% detected once. V lost 3 bases and J lost 4; bases outside the gene matches: 6. Germline lookup yields CDR1 LNHDA and CDR2 SQIVND (reference sequence). This CDR3 comprises 15 residues. This clonotype originated in a female donor in good health and CMV-seronegative. J is TRBJ1-2 and V is TRBV19; 9 nucleotides match TRBD1. The sample comprised PBMCs. CDR3: CASSIGRTGVYGYTF. DNA for the CDR3: TGTGCCAGTAGTATTGGGCGGACAGGGGTCTATGGCTACACCTTC.